This TCR beta chain was recorded in a study of blood T cell repertoires in COVID-19. Study overall: From T cells, B-cell-depleted T cells, or PBMCs came the material, which was cDNA or gDNA.

In germline, CDR1 is SGDLS, CDR2 YYNGEE. V was pared by 3 bases and J by 3 bases, with 4 bases of the junction left unmatched. The CDR3 spans 16 residues. Clones were sequenced by immunoSEQ multiplex PCR, and TCRdb holds only the in-frame ones, with some missing. Of 55,000 to 65,000 clones in the sample, 87% are singletons; the top ten hold 4% to 6%. Sequenced input: peripheral blood. This clonotype originated in a man older than 75 in a cohort sampled during active COVID-19. The gene calls are TRBV9 and TRBJ2-3; 13 bases agree with TRBD2. CDR3 nucleotide sequence: TGTGCCAGCAGCGCCCAGGGACTAGCGGGAACAGATACGCAGTATTTT. Translating it yields CASSAQGLAGTDTQYF.